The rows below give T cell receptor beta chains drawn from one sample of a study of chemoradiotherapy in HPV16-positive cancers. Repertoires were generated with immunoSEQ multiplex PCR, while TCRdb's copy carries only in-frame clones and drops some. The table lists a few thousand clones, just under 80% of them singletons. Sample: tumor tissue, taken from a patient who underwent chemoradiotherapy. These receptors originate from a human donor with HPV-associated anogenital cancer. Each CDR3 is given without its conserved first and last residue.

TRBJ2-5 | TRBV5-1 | ASSLVGRAEQETQY
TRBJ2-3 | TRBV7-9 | ASSLALPDTQY
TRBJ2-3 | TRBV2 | ASSSLTDPDTDTQY
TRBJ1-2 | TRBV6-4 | ASSGEGGYGYT
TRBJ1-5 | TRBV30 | AWSRGGVGQPQH
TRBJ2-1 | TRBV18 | ASSLNADNEQF
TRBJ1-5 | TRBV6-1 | ASSEQPQH
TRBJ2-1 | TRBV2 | ASSDGRGTNEQF
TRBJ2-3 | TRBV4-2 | ASSQGLGSTDTQY
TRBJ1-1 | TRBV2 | ASSEGLGTEAF
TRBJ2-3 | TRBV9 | ASSVRQGPTDTQY
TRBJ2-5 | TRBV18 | ASSPQAGEGKTQY
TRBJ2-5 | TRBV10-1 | ASSLGLAGIQETQY
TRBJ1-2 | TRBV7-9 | ASSLLAGNYGYT
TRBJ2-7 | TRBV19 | ASSIQGSSGTYEQY
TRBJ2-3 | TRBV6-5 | ASSFLGGRAGDTQY
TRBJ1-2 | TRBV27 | ASSFGGGASLSYGYT
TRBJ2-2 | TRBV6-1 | ASSLGLGETGELF
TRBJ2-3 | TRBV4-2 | ASSPPTSGGTDTQY
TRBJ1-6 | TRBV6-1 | ASSETDYSPLH
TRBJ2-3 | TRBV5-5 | ASSLTRGGGGDTQY
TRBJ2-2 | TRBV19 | ASRKTNTGELF
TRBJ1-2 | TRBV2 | ASRGTVYGYT
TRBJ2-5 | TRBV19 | ASSVGQPQIKETQY
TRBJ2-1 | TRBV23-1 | ASRTPVGHKTKPQVSEQF
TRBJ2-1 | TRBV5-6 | ASSLGGQGWNERQF
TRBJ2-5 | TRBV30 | AWSGRSETQY
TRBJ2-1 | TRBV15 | ATSRWTSGSEEQF